Shown below are 26 T cell receptor beta chains from a single sample sequenced in a study of PD-1 blockade in classical Hodgkin lymphoma. Regarding time point: cycle 4 day 1 (C4D1), after more than five weeks of nivolumab. Exposure to brentuximab vedotin varied, and each patient had relapsed following autologous stem cell transplantation. Magnetic negative selection served to purify CD4+ T cells out of PBMCs that had been thawed. This table comes from immunoSEQ multiplex PCR, and its TCRdb copy is limited to in-frame clones, with some not included. The sample contains 20,000 to 25,000 clones, approximately 79% of which appear only once. This specimen consisted of CD4+ T cells from blood, obtained before the fourth cycle of nivolumab. The origin of the receptors is a human donor with classical Hodgkin lymphoma.

The chain recombines TRBV4-2 with TRBJ2-1, with TRBD1 identical over 8 bases. This CDR3 has 14 residues. CDR1 is LGHNA and CDR2 is YNFKEQ in the germline V gene. The ends lost 3 bases at V and 12 bases at J; junction bases unmatched: 10. The CDR3 DNA sequence: TGTGCCAGCAGCCACCCGGACAGGGACGAAGGGCAGTTCTTC. Translating it yields CASSHPDRDEGQFF.

The J gene is TRBJ2-7, the V gene TRBV7-2; 9 bases match TRBD2. With 1 base clipped from V and 4 bases from J, the junction kept 5 bases outside the gene matches. The CDR3 is 15 residues long. Per the germline V gene, CDR1 is SGHTA and CDR2 is FQGNSA. The CDR3 is CASSLEGTSPYEQYF. As DNA, the CDR3 is TGTGCCAGCAGCTTAGAAGGGACTAGCCCTTACGAGCAGTACTTC.

This clone appeared a single time. The V and J genes are TRBV5-4 and TRBJ2-1, with TRBD2 matching 8 bases. The ends lost 3 bases at V and 6 bases at J; junction bases unmatched: 11. The CDR3 spans 16 residues. Germline V CDR1 and CDR2: SGHNT, YYREEE (reference sequence). CDR3 residues: CASSSEQAGAINEQFF. The DNA of the CDR3 is TGTGCCAGCAGCTCGGAGCAAGCGGGGGCCATCAATGAGCAGTTCTTC.

The V gene is TRBV7-2, the J gene TRBJ2-3, with D perhaps TRBD2 (6 bases). The CDR3 length is 17 residues. Trimming took off 3 bases at V and 9 bases at J, with 25 bases between the two ends. CDR1 SGHTA and CDR2 FQGNSA come from the germline V gene. The CDR3 DNA follows: TGTGCCAGCAGCTTCCACATTAGGGACTTGAAGGCCCTAACGCAGTATTTT. Translated, it gives CASSFHIRDLKALTQYF.

V gene TRBV30 combines with J gene TRBJ1-1; D remains ambiguous. Germline-derived CDR1 and CDR2 are GTSNPN and SVGIG (reference sequence). Trimming removed 0 bases from V and 8 bases from J, with 13 bases in between. CDR3 size: 13 residues. CDR3 sequence: CAWSVVSEIEAFF. In DNA form, the CDR3 reads TGTGCCTGGAGTGTAGTGTCTGAAATAGAAGCTTTCTTT.

This chain links TRBV27 with TRBJ2-3; weak D call: TRBD1 (6 bases). Trimming left V 0 bases short and J 6 bases short, with 13 bases between. Germline V gene sequence: CDR1 MNHEY, CDR2 SMNVEV (reference sequence). The CDR3 sequence is 15 residues long. The CDR3 sequence: CASSLSIRQGDTQYF. The CDR3 DNA reads TGTGCCAGCAGTTTATCGATTAGGCAGGGGGATACGCAGTATTTT.

The chain combines TRBV6-5 with TRBJ1-3; 8 bases map to TRBD1. The CDR3 totals 16 residues. V shed 0 bases and J 1 base; nucleotides not matched to a gene: 2. The V gene's germline CDR1 is MNHEY and CDR2 SVGAGI. The CDR3 spells CASSYSGQGSGNTIYF. The DNA for the CDR3 is TGTGCCAGCAGTTACTCCGGACAGGGTTCTGGAAACACCATATATTTT.

A few counts support this clone. The V and J genes are TRBV5-1 and TRBJ1-2; TRBD1 agrees at 8 bases. The J segment lost 4 bases and the V segment lost 9 bases, leaving 8 bases of the junction unmatched. This CDR3 comprises 13 residues. Germline-derived CDR1 and CDR2 are SGHRS and YFSETQ. CDR3 loop: CATGTGPGYGYTF. The DNA for the CDR3 is TGCGCCACCGGGACAGGTCCGGGCTATGGCTACACCTTC.

The chain combines TRBV7-3 with TRBJ2-7, with TRBD1 identical over 9 bases. The CDR3 consists of 15 residues. J was trimmed by 3 bases and V by 5 bases; bases with no gene match: 8. The V gene's germline CDR1 is SGHTA and CDR2 FQGTGA. This chain's CDR3 is CASSQGQGPLYEQYF. The CDR3 coding sequence is TGTGCCAGCAGCCAAGGACAGGGGCCCCTCTACGAGCAGTACTTC.

This chain joins TRBV19 and TRBJ1-2, with D unclear. Germline lookup yields CDR1 LNHDA and CDR2 SQIVND (reference sequence). This CDR3 has 12 amino acids. The V end lost 6 bases, the J end lost 10 bases, and 15 bases lay between the germline ends. CDR3 DNA: TGTGCCAGTAGATTCTATCTCGGAGACTACACCTTC. Translated, it gives CASRFYLGDYTF. Variable domain in full (rest from reference TRBV19 and TRBJ1-2): DGGITQSPKYLFRKEGQNVTLSCEQNLNHDAMYWYRQDPGQGLRLIYYSQIVNDFQKGDIAEGYSVSREKKESFPLTVTSAQKNPTAFYLCASRFYLGDYTFGSGTRLTVV.

V is TRBV18 and J is TRBJ2-7, with 8 bases fitting TRBD1. The CDR3 has 15 amino acids. J lost 4 bases, V lost 5 bases, and 10 bases had no gene match. Per germline, CDR1 KGHSH and CDR2 LQKENI. Written as DNA, the CDR3 is TGTGCCAGCTCAGAACAGGCAGGGGGCATTTACGAGCAGTACTTC. Its protein product is CASSEQAGGIYEQYF.

This sequence joins TRBV27 and TRBJ1-4; D is unresolved. The CDR3 consists of 16 residues. Germline CDR1 is MNHEY and CDR2 is SMNVEV (reference sequence). Trimming took 5 bases from V and 6 from J, leaving 19 bases between them. The CDR3 DNA sequence: TGTGCCAGCAGTAAAACGGTGGGATTTGGTGATGAAAAACTGTTTTTT. Encoded protein: CASSKTVGFGDEKLFF.

The rearrangement uses TRBV5-4 and TRBJ1-2, with unresolved D. CDR3 length equals 13 residues. The germline gives CDR1 SGHNT, CDR2 YYREEE (reference sequence). V was trimmed by 0 bases and J by 4 bases, leaving 7 bases between them. In DNA, the CDR3 is TGTGCCAGCAGCTTGGCCGACGGCTATGGCTACACCTTC. It is translated as CASSLADGYGYTF.

The chain carries TRBV13 and TRBJ1-4; tentatively, D is TRBD1 (5 bases). The CDR3 runs 14 residues. The germline V gene has CDR1 PRHDT and CDR2 FYEKMQ (reference sequence). Trimming left V 3 bases short and J 6 bases short, with 11 bases between. The CDR3 coding sequence is TGTGCCAGCAGCTTGAGACAGCTAGATGAAAAACTGTTTTTT. Translated: CASSLRQLDEKLFF.

This clone was picked up one time. The chain carries TRBV9 and TRBJ1-6; TRBD1 might be the D (6 bases). From germline, CDR1 is SGDLS and CDR2 YYNGEE. V lost 3 bases and J lost 7, with 17 bases in between. The CDR3 is 16 residues long. DNA for the CDR3: TGTGCCAGCAGCGAGAGTCCTCGGGGGGCGAATTCACCCCTCCACTTT. Translating it yields CASSESPRGANSPLHF.

This clone appeared a few times. In DNA form, the CDR3 reads TGTGCCAGCAGCCCAGGGACCTTCACCGGGGAGCTGTTTTTT. Its translation: CASSPGTFTGELFF. J is TRBJ2-2 and V is TRBV9; the D call may be TRBD1 or TRBD2 (5 bases each). This CDR3 region has 14 residues. The germline V gene encodes CDR1 SGDLS and CDR2 YYNGEE. The V end was cut by 4 bases, the J end by 4 bases, with 11 bases between. The full variable domain, with the rest looked up from reference TRBV9 and TRBJ2-2, is DSGVTQTPKHLITATGQRVTLRCSPRSGDLSVYWYQQSLDQGLQFLIQYYNGEERAKGNILERFSAQQFPDLHSELNLSSLELGDSALYFCASSPGTFTGELFFGEGSRLTVL.

This rearrangement joins TRBV19 to TRBJ2-7; 8 bases fit TRBD2. The CDR3 runs to 13 residues. After removal of 3 bases from V and 4 bases from J, the junction contained 2 bases not matched to a gene. CDR1 LNHDA and CDR2 SQIVND come from the germline V gene (reference sequence). Here the CDR3 DNA reads TGTGCCAGTAGTATCCGGGAGGGTTACGAGCAGTACTTC. It specifies CASSIREGYEQYF.

V usage is TRBV9 and J usage is TRBJ2-7; TRBD1 might be the D (6 bases). CDR1 SGDLS and CDR2 YYNGEE come from the germline V gene. Trimming took off 3 bases at V and 6 bases at J, with 13 bases between the two ends. The CDR3 loop spans 13 amino acids. The CDR3 DNA reads as TGTGCCAGCAGCGCGGACAGTTGGAGCGAGCAGTACTTC. This gives the protein CASSADSWSEQYF.

The rearrangement uses TRBV6-6 and TRBJ2-2; the D is unclear. From germline, CDR1 is MNHNY and CDR2 SVGAGI (reference sequence). The CDR3 consists of 15 residues. V lost 0 bases, J lost 0 bases, and 5 bases lay in between. The chain's CDR3 is CASSYSPSNTGELFF. CDR3 DNA sequence: TGTGCCAGCAGTTACTCCCCGTCGAACACCGGGGAGCTGTTTTTT.

J is TRBJ2-3 and V is TRBV18; perhaps TRBD2 as D (6 bases). The length of the CDR3 is 14 residues. V was cut by 3 bases and J by 4 bases, with 11 bases left in between. CDR1 is KGHSH, CDR2 LQKENI, per germline. CDR3 nucleotide sequence: TGTGCCAGCTCACCCCTGTCGGGGGCAGATACGCAGTATTTT. This encodes CASSPLSGADTQYF.

The CDR3 DNA reads as TGTGCCACCAGCAGGGACCGGGGGGGTCTGGGCTATGGCTACACCTTC. The encoded protein is CATSRDRGGLGYGYTF. The rearrangement links TRBV15 to TRBJ1-2; D is possibly TRBD1 (5 bases). The CDR3 runs to 16 residues. Looked up from germline, CDR1 is LNHNV and CDR2 is YYDKDF (reference sequence). The V gene lost 3 bases and the J gene lost 4 bases, with 18 bases spanning the gap.

The chain has TRBV6-5 and TRBJ1-4, with a possible D match to TRBD1 (5 bases). V was clipped by 6 bases and J by 7 bases, with 15 bases between them. This CDR3 spans 14 amino acids. From germline, CDR1 is MNHEY and CDR2 SVGAGI. This chain's CDR3 is CASRELGGREKLFF. Here the CDR3 DNA reads TGTGCCAGCAGGGAACTCGGGGGACGTGAAAAACTGTTTTTT.

The chain uses TRBV7-7 and TRBJ2-7; either TRBD1 or TRBD2 may supply D (6 bases each). The V gene's germline CDR1 is SSHAT and CDR2 FNYEAQ (reference sequence). The CDR3 has 15 residues. V gave up 0 bases and J gave up 2 bases, with 11 bases separating them. This CDR3 is CASSLALGGTYEQYF. The CDR3 DNA reads TGTGCCAGCAGCTTAGCGCTAGGGGGGACCTACGAGCAGTACTTC.

The genes are TRBV18 and TRBJ2-7; the D gene is possibly TRBD1 (5 bases). Deletions cut 8 bases from V and 2 bases from J, with 10 bases between. The germline gives CDR1 KGHSH, CDR2 LQKENI. There are 12 residues in the CDR3. The CDR3 spells CASSSQAYEQYF. In DNA, the CDR3 is TGTGCCAGCAGTTCACAGGCCTACGAGCAGTACTTC. Full variable domain (outside the CDR3, taken from reference TRBV18 and TRBJ2-7): NAGVMQNPRHLVRRRGQEARLRCSPMKGHSHVYWYRQLPEEGLKFMVYLQKENIIDESGMPKERFSAEFPKEGPSILRIQQVVRGDSAAYFCASSSQAYEQYFGPGTRLTVT.

The J gene is TRBJ1-5, the V gene TRBV28, with 8 nucleotides matching TRBD1. Germline CDR1 and CDR2: MDHEN and SYDVKM. The junction had 13 bases not matched to a gene; V was cut back by 5 bases and J by 1 base. The CDR3 has 18 amino acids. CDR3 in DNA: TGTGCCAGCAGTCGGGACAGGTGGGGGCAAAGGAGCAATCAGCCCCAGCATTTT. Translated: CASSRDRWGQRSNQPQHF.

This clone was counted a few times. The J gene is TRBJ1-1, the V gene TRBV19, with a weak D call TRBD1 (6 bases). Trimming left V 8 bases short and J 5 bases short, with 15 bases between. Per the germline V gene, CDR1 is LNHDA and CDR2 is SQIVND (reference sequence). The CDR3 runs to 13 residues. Written as DNA, the CDR3 is TGTGCCAGTCGTCCCAGGGGAAGGACTGAAGCTTTCTTT. Protein sequence: CASRPRGRTEAFF.